Described below is a single TCR beta chain sequence and its context. Its antigen is unidentified. Other DNA variants within this sample encode the same CDR3. This specimen belongs to a study of shared clonotypes between healthy human individuals. Nashville, Tennessee was home to all donors, who were Caucasian adults. Genomic DNA of each subset was evenly split across several immunoSEQ plates. Libraries were prepared by immunoSEQ multiplex PCR; TCRdb keeps only in-frame clonotypes and omits some of them. Of about 490,000 clones in the sample, 79% were seen once. The CDR3 loop spans 15 amino acids. Trimming removed 0 bases at V and 0 bases at J, with 7 bases between. Looked up from germline, CDR1 is MNHEY and CDR2 is SVGAGI. Overall study results and limits: With few donors, the genetic and exposure-history diversity represented was limited. Only blood samples were collected, and tissue repertoires likely differ.

This rearrangement joins TRBV6-5 to TRBJ2-3; D is tentatively TRBD1 or TRBD2 (5 bases each). The receptor's source is a woman aged 40-49 years in good health. Some clones in this sample may be carry-over from other donors' samples. Material: PBMCs. CDR3 region: CASSYSGVSTDTQYF. DNA of the CDR3: TGTGCCAGCAGTTACTCGGGGGTTAGCACAGATACGCAGTATTTT.